The source of this T cell receptor (beta chain) is a study of human T cells and chemical hapten exposure listed by TCRdb under 2021. Describing the broader study: For sensitization, 2% DPC in acetone was applied to a 2 cm by 2 cm area of upper inner arm skin. Throughout the approximately 22-week study period, patients were also given weekly therapeutic DPC doses on the scalp. Patch testing on the upper back used Finn chambers containing 0.01% DPC, with scoring done after 6 days according to International Contact Dermatitis Research Group standards. Most of the patients in the cohort were female, and the cohort covered alopecia areata with under or over 50% scalp involvement, alopecia totalis and alopecia universalis. Libraries were pooled for sequencing, and variation in per-sample TCR yields was attributed mainly to small differences in library volumes within the pool. Peripheral blood TCR repertoire changes were tracked in vivo in alopecia patients during primary and secondary sensitization to the hapten diphenylcyclopropenone (DPC). Blood samples were taken from patients before sensitization (week 0) and then at 2, 6 and about 24 weeks after DPC sensitization. Roughly 30 alopecia patients gave blood for TCR sequencing at one to four time points (pre-sensitization, 2, 6 and 24 weeks). Overall study outcomes, separate from this receptor: Expanded TCRs formed significantly more large CDR3 similarity clusters than pre-sensitization or healthy control sets, consistent with antigen-driven responses. DPC sensitization did not change how many TCRs were above 1 in 1000 frequency, and no evidence was found of alterations in global repertoire structure. The number of PT1 expanded TCRs positively correlated with patch test score, significant at thresholds 8, 16 and 32 but not 4. Because every patient had alopecia, a presumed autoimmune disease, the patients' immune response might differ from that of healthy individuals. After repeated subsampling, changes were observed in the strength of the expansion versus patch-test correlation and in the threshold at which the correlation became significant.

CDR1 SEHNR and CDR2 FQNEAQ are derived from the germline V gene (reference sequence). From the cysteine up to the phenylalanine, the CDR3 has a length of 15 residues. Of the read, only the CDR3 DNA is kept; its 45 bases are in frame from base 1. After removal of 5 bases from V and 3 bases from J, the junction retains 8 bases not matched to a gene. Library preparation used RACE. Instrument on record: NextSeq 500. During library preparation, unique molecular identifiers were attached to individual cDNA molecules so that TCRs could be counted in a quantitative, reproducible way. For every blood RNA sample, sequencing covered both the TCR alpha and TCR beta chains. The study's processing was this. Samples had a median of 95,638 TCRs, with a range from roughly 23,224 to 700,000. V, J and CDR3 annotation of the TCR reads was performed with the Decombinator software suite. For the PS versus PT1 abundance plots, all samples were subsampled to the same number of TCRs (28,000). Expanded TCRs were defined as absent before sensitization and observed at least eight times at the 2-week time point. TCRdb took the public reads, trimmed them with fastp at Q25, ran MiXCR for clone calling and kept in-frame beta chains. Every entry covers one CDR3 protein and lists the most common genes and DNA from its rows. The authors' filters were not applied to this entry. In all, the sample holds about 120,000 distinct CDR3 sequences, and approximately 15% of those were seen once. The top ten clones comprise about 0.85% of the sample.

According to the study, the label for this sample's time point signals: patch test 1, 2 weeks after DPC sensitization. In the paper's terms, the treatment or condition label means: therapeutic diphenylcyclopropenone sensitization with weekly scalp DPC. At each patch-test visit, blood was drawn before the patch test was applied. Eligible patients were aged 18 to 70, diagnosed with alopecia, deemed suitable for DPC therapy, and excluded if pregnant. Unfractionated whole blood was collected in Tempus Blood RNA tubes, and total RNA was extracted from that blood. This clonotype was counted a few times. Its target antigen remains unknown. No base quality information exists; no much larger clone differs at one position.

The V gene is TRBV7-9 and the J gene is TRBJ1-1, and 8 bases in between align with TRBD1. The starting material was whole blood, obtained in connection with sensitization to the hapten diphenylcyclopropenone (DPC). This TCR derives from a man aged 18 to 35 with alopecia areata. Some clones in this sample may be carry-over from other donors' samples. The CDR3 is CASSPGQGWDTEAFF. In nucleotides, the sequence is TGTGCCAGCAGCCCCGGACAGGGTTGGGACACTGAAGCTTTCTTT.